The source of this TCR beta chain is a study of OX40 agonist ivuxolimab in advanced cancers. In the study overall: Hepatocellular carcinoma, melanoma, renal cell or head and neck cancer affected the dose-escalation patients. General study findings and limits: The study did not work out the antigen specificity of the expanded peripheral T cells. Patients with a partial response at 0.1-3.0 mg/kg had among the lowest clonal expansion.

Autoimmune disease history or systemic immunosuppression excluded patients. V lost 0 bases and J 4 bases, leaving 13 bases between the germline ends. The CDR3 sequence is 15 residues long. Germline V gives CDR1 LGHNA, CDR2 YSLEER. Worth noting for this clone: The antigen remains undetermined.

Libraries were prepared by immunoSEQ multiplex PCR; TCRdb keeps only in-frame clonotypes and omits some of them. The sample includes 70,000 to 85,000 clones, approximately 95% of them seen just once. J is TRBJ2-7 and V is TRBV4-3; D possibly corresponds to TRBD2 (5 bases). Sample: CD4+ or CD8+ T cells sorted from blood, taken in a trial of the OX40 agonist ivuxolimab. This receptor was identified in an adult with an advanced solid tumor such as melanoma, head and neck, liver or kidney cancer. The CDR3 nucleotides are TGCGCCAGCAGCCAAGAGGAGGCAGTCGGGTACGAGCAGTACTTC. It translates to CASSQEEAVGYEQYF.